This T cell receptor (beta chain) was recovered during a study of OX40 agonist ivuxolimab in advanced cancers. Study-level information: Among those enrolled, mean age was around 60 years (range roughly 23 to 90) and 82.7% were male.

In germline, CDR1 is SGHNT, CDR2 YYREEE (reference sequence). V trimming: 6 bases; J trimming: 3 bases; junction bases outside the gene matches: 6. The CDR3 has 14 amino acids. About this clone itself: No antigen is known for it.

Assay used: immunoSEQ multiplex PCR; TCRdb lists only in-frame clones, some missing. The sample has some 130,000 clones, over 75% seen once; the top ten hold about 1.1%. Study-wide results and caveats: Among T cells, CD8+ cells averaged more expanded clones than CD4+ cells. Partial responders at 0.1-3.0 mg/kg showed near-lowest clonal expansion.

The specimen was CD4+ or CD8+ T cells sorted from blood, collected in a trial of the OX40 agonist ivuxolimab. The source is an adult with an advanced solid tumor such as melanoma, head and neck, liver or kidney cancer. This chain joins TRBV5-4 and TRBJ2-5; TRBD2 agrees at 9 bases. CDR3 nucleotides: TGTGCCAGCACCAGCGGCGGGAGGGAAGAGACCCAGTACTTC. Residues: CASTSGGREETQYF.